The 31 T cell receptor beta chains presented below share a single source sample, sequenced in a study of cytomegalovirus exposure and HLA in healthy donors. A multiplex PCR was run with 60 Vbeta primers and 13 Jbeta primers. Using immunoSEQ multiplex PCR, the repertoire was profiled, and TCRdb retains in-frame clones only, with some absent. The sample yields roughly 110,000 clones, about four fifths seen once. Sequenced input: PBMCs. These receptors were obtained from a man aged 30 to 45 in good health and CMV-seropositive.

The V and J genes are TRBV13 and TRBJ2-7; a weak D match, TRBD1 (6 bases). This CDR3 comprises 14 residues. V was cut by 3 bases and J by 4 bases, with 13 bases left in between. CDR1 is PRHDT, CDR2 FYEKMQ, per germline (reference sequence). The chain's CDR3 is CASSLGDNLYEQYV. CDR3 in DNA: TGTGCCAGCAGCTTGGGGGACAATTTATACGAGCAGTACGTC.

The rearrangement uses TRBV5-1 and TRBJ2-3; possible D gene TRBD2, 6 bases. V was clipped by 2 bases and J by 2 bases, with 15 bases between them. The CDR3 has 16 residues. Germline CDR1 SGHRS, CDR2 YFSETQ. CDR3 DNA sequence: TGCGCCAGCAGCTTAACGGGCGGGGACCTCACAGATACGCAGTATTTT. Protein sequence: CASSLTGGDLTDTQYF.

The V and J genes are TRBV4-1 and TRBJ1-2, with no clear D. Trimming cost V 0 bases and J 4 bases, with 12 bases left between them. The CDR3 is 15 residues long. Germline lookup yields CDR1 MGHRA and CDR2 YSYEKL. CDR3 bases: TGCGCCAGCAGCCAAGATCTGGCGGTTATCTATGGCTACACCTTC. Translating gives CASSQDLAVIYGYTF.

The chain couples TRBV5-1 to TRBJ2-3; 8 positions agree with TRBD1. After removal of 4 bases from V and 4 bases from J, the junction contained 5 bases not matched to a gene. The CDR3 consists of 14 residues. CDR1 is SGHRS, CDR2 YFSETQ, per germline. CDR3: CASSGGTGADTQYF. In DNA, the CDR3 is TGCGCCAGCAGCGGCGGGACAGGTGCAGATACGCAGTATTTT.

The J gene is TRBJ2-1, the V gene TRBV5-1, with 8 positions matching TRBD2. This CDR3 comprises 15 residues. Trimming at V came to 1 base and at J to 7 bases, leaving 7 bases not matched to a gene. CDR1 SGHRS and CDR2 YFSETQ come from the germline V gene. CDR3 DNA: TGCGCCAGCAGCTTGTCTTCGGGAGGGCCGAATGAGCAGTTCTTC. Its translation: CASSLSSGGPNEQFF.

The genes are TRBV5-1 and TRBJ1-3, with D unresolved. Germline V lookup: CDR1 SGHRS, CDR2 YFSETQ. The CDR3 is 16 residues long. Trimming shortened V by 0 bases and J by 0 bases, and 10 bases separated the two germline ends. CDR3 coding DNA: TGCGCCAGCAGCTTGGCAGGTCTAAGCTCTGGAAACACCATATATTTT. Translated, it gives CASSLAGLSSGNTIYF.

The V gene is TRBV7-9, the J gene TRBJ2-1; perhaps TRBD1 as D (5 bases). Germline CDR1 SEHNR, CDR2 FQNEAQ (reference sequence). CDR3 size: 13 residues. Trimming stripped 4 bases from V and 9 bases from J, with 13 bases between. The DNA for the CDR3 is TGTGCCAGCAGCTCTATACAGGCTCCTGAGCAGTTCTTC. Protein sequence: CASSSIQAPEQFF.

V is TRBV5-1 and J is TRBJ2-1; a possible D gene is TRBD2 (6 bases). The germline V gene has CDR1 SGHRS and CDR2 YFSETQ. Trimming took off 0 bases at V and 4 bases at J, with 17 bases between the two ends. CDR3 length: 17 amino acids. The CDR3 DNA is TGCGCCAGCAGCTTGGGTGTGGTAGCGGTTGTTTACAATGAGCAGTTCTTC. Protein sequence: CASSLGVVAVVYNEQFF. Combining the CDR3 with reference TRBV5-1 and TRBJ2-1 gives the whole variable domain KAGVTQTPRYLIKTRGQQVTLSCSPISGHRSVSWYQQTPGQGLQFLFEYFSETQRNKGNFPGRFSGRQFSNSRSEMNVSTLELGDSALYLCASSLGVVAVVYNEQFFGPGTRLTVL.

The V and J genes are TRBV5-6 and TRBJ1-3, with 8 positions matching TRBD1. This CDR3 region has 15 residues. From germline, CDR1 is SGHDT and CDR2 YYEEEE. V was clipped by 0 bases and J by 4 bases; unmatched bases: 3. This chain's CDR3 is CASSLGQGMGNTIYF. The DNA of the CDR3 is TGTGCCAGCAGCTTGGGACAGGGGATGGGAAACACCATATATTTT.

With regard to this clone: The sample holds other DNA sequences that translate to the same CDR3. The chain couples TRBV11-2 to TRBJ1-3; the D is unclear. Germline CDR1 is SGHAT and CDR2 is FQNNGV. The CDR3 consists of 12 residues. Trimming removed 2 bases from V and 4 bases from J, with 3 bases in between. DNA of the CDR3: TGTGCCAGCAGCTTATCAGGAAACACCATATATTTT. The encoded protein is CASSLSGNTIYF.

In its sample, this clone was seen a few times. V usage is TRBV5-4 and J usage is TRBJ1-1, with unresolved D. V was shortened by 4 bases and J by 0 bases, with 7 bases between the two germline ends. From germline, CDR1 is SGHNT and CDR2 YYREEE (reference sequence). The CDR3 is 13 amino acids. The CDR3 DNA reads TGTGCCAGCAGCCACGACATGAACACTGAAGCTTTCTTT. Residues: CASSHDMNTEAFF. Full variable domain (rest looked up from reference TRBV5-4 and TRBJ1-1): ETGVTQSPTHLIKTRGQQVTLRCSSQSGHNTVSWYQQALGQGPQFIFQYYREEENGRGNFPPRFSGLQFPNYSSELNVNALELDDSALYLCASSHDMNTEAFFGQGTRLTVV.

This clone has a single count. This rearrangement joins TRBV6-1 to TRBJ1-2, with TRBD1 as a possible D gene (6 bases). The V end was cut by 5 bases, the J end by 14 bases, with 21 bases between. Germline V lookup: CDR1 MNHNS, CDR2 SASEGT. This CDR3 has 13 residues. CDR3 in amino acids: CASSRRQAAWSTF. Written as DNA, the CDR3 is TGTGCCAGCAGTCGCCGACAGGCGGCTTGGTCAACCTTC.

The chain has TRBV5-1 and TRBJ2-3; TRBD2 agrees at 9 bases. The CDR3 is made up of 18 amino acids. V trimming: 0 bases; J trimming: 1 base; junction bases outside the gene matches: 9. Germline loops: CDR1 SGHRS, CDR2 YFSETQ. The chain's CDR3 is CASSLEGTSGLGTDTQYF. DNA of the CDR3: TGCGCCAGCAGCTTGGAAGGTACTAGCGGGTTAGGCACAGATACGCAGTATTTT.

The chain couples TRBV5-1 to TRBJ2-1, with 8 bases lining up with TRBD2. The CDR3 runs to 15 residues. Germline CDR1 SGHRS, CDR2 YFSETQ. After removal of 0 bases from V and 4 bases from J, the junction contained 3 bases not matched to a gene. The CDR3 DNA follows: TGCGCCAGCAGCTTGGGTAGCGGGACATACAATGAGCAGTTCTTC. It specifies CASSLGSGTYNEQFF. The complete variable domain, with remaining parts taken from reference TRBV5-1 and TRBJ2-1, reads KAGVTQTPRYLIKTRGQQVTLSCSPISGHRSVSWYQQTPGQGLQFLFEYFSETQRNKGNFPGRFSGRQFSNSRSEMNVSTLELGDSALYLCASSLGSGTYNEQFFGPGTRLTVL.

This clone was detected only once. CDR3 in DNA: TGTGCCAGCAGTGCTCTCGGGGAGACCCAGTACTTC. Amino acid sequence: CASSALGETQYF. The rearrangement uses TRBV28 and TRBJ2-5, with D uncertain. V dropped 5 bases and J dropped 5 bases, with 9 bases sitting between them. This CDR3 region has 12 residues. The germline gives CDR1 MDHEN, CDR2 SYDVKM.

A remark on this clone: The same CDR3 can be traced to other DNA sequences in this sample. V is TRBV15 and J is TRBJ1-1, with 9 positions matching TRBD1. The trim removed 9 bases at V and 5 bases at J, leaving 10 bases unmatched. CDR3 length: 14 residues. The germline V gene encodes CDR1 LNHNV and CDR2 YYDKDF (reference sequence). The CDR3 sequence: CATRPQGAGTEAFF. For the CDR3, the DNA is TGTGCCACTAGGCCACAGGGGGCAGGAACTGAAGCTTTCTTT.

The CDR3 is CASSLDLDQPQHF. Written as DNA, the CDR3 is TGTGCCAGCAGCTTAGATTTAGATCAGCCCCAGCATTTT. The chain links TRBV11-2 to TRBJ1-5; D call uncertain. V lost 0 bases and J lost 5, with 5 bases in between. The CDR3 has 13 amino acids. Germline lookup yields CDR1 SGHAT and CDR2 FQNNGV.

CDR3 in DNA: TGCGCCAGCAGCGAAGGGACTAGCGGGATACTCTACGAGCAGTACGTC. It yields the protein CASSEGTSGILYEQYV. The V and J genes are TRBV5-1 and TRBJ2-7; 13 bases agree with TRBD2. Germline V gene data show CDR1 as SGHRS and CDR2 as YFSETQ. CDR3 length: 16 residues. V lost 4 bases and J lost 3; bases outside the gene matches: 7.

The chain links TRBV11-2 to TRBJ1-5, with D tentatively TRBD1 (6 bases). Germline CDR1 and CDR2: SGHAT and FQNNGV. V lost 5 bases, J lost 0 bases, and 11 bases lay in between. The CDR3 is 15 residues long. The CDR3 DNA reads TGTGCCAGCAGCGCCGACAGGTTTAGCAATCAGCCCCAGCATTTT. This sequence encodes CASSADRFSNQPQHF.

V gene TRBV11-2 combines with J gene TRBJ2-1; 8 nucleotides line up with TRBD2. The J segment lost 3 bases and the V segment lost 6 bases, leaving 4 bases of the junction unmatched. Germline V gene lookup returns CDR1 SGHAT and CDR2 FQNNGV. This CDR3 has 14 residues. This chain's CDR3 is CASSRAGVYNEQFF. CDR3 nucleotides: TGTGCCAGCAGTCGAGCGGGGGTCTACAATGAGCAGTTCTTC.

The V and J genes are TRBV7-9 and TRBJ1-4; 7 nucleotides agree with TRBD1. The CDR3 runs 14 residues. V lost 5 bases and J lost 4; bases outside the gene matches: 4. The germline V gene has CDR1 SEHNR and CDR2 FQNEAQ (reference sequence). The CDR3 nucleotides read TGTGCCAGCAGCCCGGGACAGAGTAATGAAAAACTGTTTTTT. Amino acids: CASSPGQSNEKLFF.

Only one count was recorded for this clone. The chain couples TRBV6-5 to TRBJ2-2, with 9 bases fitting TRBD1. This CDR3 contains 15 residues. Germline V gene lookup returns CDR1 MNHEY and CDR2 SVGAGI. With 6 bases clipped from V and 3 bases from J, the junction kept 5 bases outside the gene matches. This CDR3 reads CASRRTGAYTGELFF. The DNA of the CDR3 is TGTGCCAGCAGACGGACAGGGGCGTACACCGGGGAGCTGTTTTTT.

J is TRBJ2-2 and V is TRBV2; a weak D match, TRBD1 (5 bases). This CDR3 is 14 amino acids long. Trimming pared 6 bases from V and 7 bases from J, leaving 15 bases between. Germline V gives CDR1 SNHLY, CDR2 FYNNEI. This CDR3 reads CASRGWAGLGELFF. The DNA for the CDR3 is TGTGCCAGCAGGGGGTGGGCAGGGCTCGGGGAGCTGTTTTTT.

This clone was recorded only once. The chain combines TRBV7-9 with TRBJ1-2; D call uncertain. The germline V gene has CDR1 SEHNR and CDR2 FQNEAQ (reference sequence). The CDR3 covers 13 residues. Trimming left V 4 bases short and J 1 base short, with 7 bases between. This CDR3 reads CASSSGINYGYTF. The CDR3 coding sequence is TGTGCCAGCAGCTCAGGAATTAACTATGGCTACACCTTC.

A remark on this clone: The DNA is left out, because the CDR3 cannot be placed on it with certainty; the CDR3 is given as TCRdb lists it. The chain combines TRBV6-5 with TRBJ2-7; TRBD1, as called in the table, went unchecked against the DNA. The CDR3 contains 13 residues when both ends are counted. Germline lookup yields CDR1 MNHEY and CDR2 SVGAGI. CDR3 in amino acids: CASILDRGAREYV.

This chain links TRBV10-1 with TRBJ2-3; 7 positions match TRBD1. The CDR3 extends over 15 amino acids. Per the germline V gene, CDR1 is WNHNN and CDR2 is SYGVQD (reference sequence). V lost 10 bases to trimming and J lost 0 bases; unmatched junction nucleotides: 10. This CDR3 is CAILFDRVSTDTQYF. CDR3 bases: TGCGCCATTCTTTTCGACAGGGTTAGCACAGATACGCAGTATTTT.

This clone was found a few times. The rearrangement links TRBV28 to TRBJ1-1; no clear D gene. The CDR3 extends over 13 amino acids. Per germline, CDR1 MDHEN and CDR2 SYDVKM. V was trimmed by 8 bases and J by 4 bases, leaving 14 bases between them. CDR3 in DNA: TGTGCCAGCGAATTGGGAGGGAGCACTGAAGCTTTCTTT. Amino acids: CASELGGSTEAFF. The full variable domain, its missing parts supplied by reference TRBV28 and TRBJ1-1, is DVKVTQSSRYLVKRTGEKVFLECVQDMDHENMFWYRQDPGLGLRLIYFSYDVKMKEKGDIPEGYSVSREKKERFSLILESASTNQTSMYLCASELGGSTEAFFGQGTRLTVV.

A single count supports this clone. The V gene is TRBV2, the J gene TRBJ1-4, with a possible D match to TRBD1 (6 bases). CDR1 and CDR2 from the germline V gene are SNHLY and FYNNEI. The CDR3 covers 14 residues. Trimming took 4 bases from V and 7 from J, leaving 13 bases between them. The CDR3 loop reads CASSGRGRFEKLFF. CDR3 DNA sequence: TGTGCCAGCAGTGGCAGGGGACGATTTGAAAAACTGTTTTTT.

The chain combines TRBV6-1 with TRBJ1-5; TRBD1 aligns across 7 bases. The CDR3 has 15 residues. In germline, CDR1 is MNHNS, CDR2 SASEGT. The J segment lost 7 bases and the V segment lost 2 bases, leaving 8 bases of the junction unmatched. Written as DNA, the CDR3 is TGTGCCAGCAGTGAAATACGGGACAGTGGACAGCCCCAGCATTTT. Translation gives CASSEIRDSGQPQHF.

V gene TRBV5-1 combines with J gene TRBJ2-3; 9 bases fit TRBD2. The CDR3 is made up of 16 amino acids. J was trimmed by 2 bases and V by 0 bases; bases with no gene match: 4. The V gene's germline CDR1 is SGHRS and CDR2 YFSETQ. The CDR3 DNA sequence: TGCGCCAGCAGCTTGGGCCCTAGCGGGGCCACAGATACGCAGTATTTT. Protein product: CASSLGPSGATDTQYF.

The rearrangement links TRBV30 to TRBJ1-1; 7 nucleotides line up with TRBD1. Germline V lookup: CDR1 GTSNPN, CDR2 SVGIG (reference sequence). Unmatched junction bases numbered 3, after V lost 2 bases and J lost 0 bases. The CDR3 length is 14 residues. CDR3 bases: TGTGCCTGGAGTACCGGGACAGTGAACACTGAAGCTTTCTTT. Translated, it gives CAWSTGTVNTEAFF.